Presented here are 10 T cell receptor beta chains from one specimen sequenced in a study of blood T cell repertoires in COVID-19. Data came from immunoSEQ multiplex PCR; TCRdb stores just in-frame clones and leaves some out. The profile shows roughly 270,000 clones, 85% of them singletons. The specimen was PBMCs or T cells enriched from blood (not recorded which). These receptor sequences come from a woman aged 45-60 years who had recovered from COVID-19.

The rearrangement uses TRBV29-1 and TRBJ2-3; tentatively, D is TRBD1 (6 bases). The CDR3 is 14 amino acids. Germline CDR1 reads SQVTM; CDR2 reads ANQGSEA. The V gene lost 5 bases and the J gene lost 4 bases, with 16 bases spanning the gap. For the CDR3, the DNA is TGCAGCGTTTTTACCCACAGGGCAGCAGATACGCAGTATTTT. Residues: CSVFTHRAADTQYF.

This chain joins TRBV6-5 and TRBJ1-1; TRBD1 is a possible D gene (6 bases). CDR1 and CDR2 (germline): MNHEY, SVGAGI. The CDR3 is made up of 15 amino acids. Trimming left V 6 bases short and J 1 base short, with 15 bases between. CDR3 bases: TGTGCCAGCAGGGCCCCAGGGGTATGGAACACTGAAGCTTTCTTT. This gives the protein CASRAPGVWNTEAFF.

V usage is TRBV7-8 and J usage is TRBJ2-1, with 11 positions matching TRBD2. The CDR3 totals 16 residues. Germline trimming cut 5 bases from V and 6 bases from J; bases unmatched to any gene: 9. Per germline, CDR1 SGHVS and CDR2 FQNEAQ. The CDR3 is CASSLISGRAGNEQFF. CDR3 sequence (DNA): TGTGCCAGCAGCCTAATTAGCGGGAGGGCCGGCAATGAGCAGTTCTTC. Based on the CDR3 plus reference TRBV7-8 and TRBJ2-1, the full variable domain is GAGVSQSPRYKVAKRGQDVALRCDPISGHVSLFWYQQALGQGPEFLTYFQNEAQLDKSGLPSDRFFAERPEGSVSTLKIQRTQQEDSAVYLCASSLISGRAGNEQFFGPGTRLTVL.

This chain connects TRBV6-1 to TRBJ2-7, with D possibly matching TRBD2 (5 bases). The CDR3 runs 15 residues. V was pared by 0 bases and J by 5 bases, with 14 bases between. The germline gives CDR1 MNHNS, CDR2 SASEGT. The CDR3 loop reads CASSEADEGKDEQYF. The CDR3 region has the DNA TGTGCCAGCAGTGAAGCGGACGAGGGTAAGGACGAGCAGTACTTC.

The chain joins TRBV6-5 to TRBJ1-3, with D tentatively TRBD1 (5 bases). The CDR3 loop spans 15 amino acids. V lost 0 bases, J lost 4 bases, and 10 bases lay in between. The germline V gene encodes CDR1 MNHEY and CDR2 SVGAGI. The CDR3: CASSYSGAGGNTIYF. In DNA, the CDR3 is TGTGCCAGCAGTTACTCTGGGGCAGGAGGAAACACCATATATTTT.

This chain links TRBV2 with TRBJ1-1, with 8 bases fitting TRBD1. The V segment lost 6 bases and the J segment 4 bases; nucleotides outside the gene matches: 7. CDR3 length equals 14 residues. The germline CDR1 and CDR2 sequences are SNHLY and FYNNEI. The CDR3 is CASRPQQGGTEAFF. Here the CDR3 DNA reads TGTGCCAGCAGGCCGCAACAGGGGGGCACTGAAGCTTTCTTT.

The J gene is TRBJ2-4, the V gene TRBV15, with D tentatively TRBD1 (6 bases). With 0 bases removed from V and 1 base from J, the gap between germline ends came to 16 bases. CDR1 and CDR2 (germline): LNHNV, YYDKDF (reference sequence). The length of the CDR3 is 18 residues. The CDR3 here is CATSREVGQRWAKNIQYF. The CDR3 DNA reads as TGTGCCACCAGCAGAGAGGTAGGACAGCGGTGGGCCAAAAACATTCAGTACTTC.

This chain uses TRBV9 with TRBJ2-3; 11 nucleotides align to TRBD1. From germline, CDR1 is SGDLS and CDR2 YYNGEE. This CDR3 spans 15 amino acids. V shed 1 base, J shed 6 bases, and the junction held 4 bases outside the gene matches. CDR3 bases: TGTGCCAGCAGCGTAAGGACAGGGGGCAGGGATACGCAGTATTTT. Translation: CASSVRTGGRDTQYF.

The rearrangement links TRBV18 to TRBJ1-6, with 12 bases lining up with TRBD1. Germline V gene sequence: CDR1 KGHSH, CDR2 LQKENI. The CDR3 length is 16 residues. V trimming: 1 base; J trimming: 9 bases; junction bases outside the gene matches: 4. The CDR3 DNA is TGTGCCAGCTCACCACGGTCGGGACAGGGGGCTTCACCCCTCCACTTT. Protein product: CASSPRSGQGASPLHF.

J is TRBJ1-6 and V is TRBV15; 7 bases agree with TRBD1. V lost 1 base to trimming and J lost 8 bases; unmatched junction nucleotides: 5. Germline CDR1 LNHNV, CDR2 YYDKDF (reference sequence). There are 15 residues in the CDR3. CDR3 in DNA: TGTGCCACCAGCAGAGGACAGGGTGAGCATTCACCCCTCCACTTT. This gives the protein CATSRGQGEHSPLHF.